Listed below are T cell receptor beta chains from one sample, sequenced in a study of early T cells in non-severe SARS-CoV-2 infection. One entry per CDR3 protein results from TCRdb running MiXCR on the 5' RACE reads. Of roughly 38,000 distinct CDR3 sequences in the sample, less than 7% were seen once. Sequencing used whole blood, obtained at baseline. The receptor source for this set is an adult who was a healthcare worker with PCR-confirmed SARS-CoV-2 infection or an uninfected control (not recorded which). CDR3s leave out the opening cysteine and the closing phenylalanine or tryptophan. Fields, in order: V gene, J gene, clone size, CDR3 protein. Clone size appears in some rows only: once, few, many, or a class for an expanded clone.

>TRBV12-3/TRBV12-4|TRBJ2-3|many
ASSHRRGDTQY
>TRBV10-1|TRBJ2-7|many
ATGDSSYEQY
>TRBV12-3/TRBV12-4|TRBJ2-5|many
ASRGATTMPTQY
>TRBV5-1|TRBJ1-1|many
ASRPTLGGPNTEAF
>TRBV5-8|TRBJ2-7|many
ASSLGLDLSYEQY
>TRBV6-1|TRBJ2-3|-
ASRTGSGSGADTQY
>TRBV5-1|TRBJ2-2|many
ASSSSETRSLGELF
>TRBV29-1|TRBJ1-1|-
SVVQGTTEAF
>TRBV7-2|TRBJ2-2|many
ASSRSGGATGELF
>TRBV29-1|TRBJ2-1|many
SAGALTGDLYNEQF
>TRBV23-1|TRBJ1-1|many
ASNPGPIRGTEAF
>TRBV7-7|TRBJ1-1|many
ASSENLHTEAF
>TRBV12-3/TRBV12-4|TRBJ2-2|many
ASSRTSGRGAGELF
>TRBV27|TRBJ2-7|many
ASSLPGQGYEQY
>TRBV7-2|TRBJ2-7|many
ASSQVIHEQY
>TRBV20-1|TRBJ2-3|-
SATIGDTQY
>TRBV5-1|TRBJ1-1|many
ASTPSLRAEGEAF
>TRBV29-1|TRBJ2-7|many
SVEGGADSYEQY
>TRBV5-1|TRBJ2-7|many
ASTLGGAGPNYEQY
>TRBV6-1|TRBJ2-2|many
ASSEAWGGANTGELF
>TRBV7-2|TRBJ1-1|many
ASSLTRDSEAF
>TRBV10-1|TRBJ1-1|-
ASRGTPMNTEAF
>TRBV20-1|TRBJ1-1|few
SARDAAVNTEAF
>TRBV7-2|TRBJ2-7|many
ASSLRTIYEQY
>TRBV20-1|TRBJ2-1|-
SAKDSGRLLF
>TRBV4-3|TRBJ2-1|many
ASSQGQGYNEQF
>TRBV6-5|TRBJ1-2|-
ASSRGTGVSYGYT
>TRBV7-9|TRBJ2-1|many
ASSSLGGYNEQF
>TRBV20-1|TRBJ1-1|many
SAPRDSNTEAF
>TRBV7-2|TRBJ1-5|many
ASSLVRSSEGNQPQH
>TRBV11-2|TRBJ2-1|many
ASSLESWGRGTYNEQF
>TRBV12-3/TRBV12-4|TRBJ2-7|many
ASSPGGLAYEQY
>TRBV5-4|TRBJ2-1|many
ASRSLYVQNNEQF
>TRBV7-6|TRBJ2-2|many
ASSPRALNTGELF
>TRBV20-1|TRBJ1-6|many
SAKTREDNSPLH
>TRBV27|TRBJ1-1|many
ASGRTEAF
>TRBV5-4|TRBJ2-3|-
ASSLGASGSTDTQY
>TRBV19|TRBJ2-7|many
ASSKGLAGVSEQY
>TRBV28|TRBJ2-3|many
ASSWPPIGQGKDTQY
>TRBV29-1|TRBJ2-5|few
SPGGTAC
>TRBV27|TRBJ2-1|many
ASSPSSFQGSSYNEQF
>TRBV10-3|TRBJ1-2|many
AITGEGNGYT
>TRBV4-3|TRBJ1-4|-
ASSQDSAGGGEKLF
>TRBV7-9|TRBJ1-4|many
ASSLVIGSLNEKLF
>TRBV25-1|TRBJ2-4|many
ASSALDRGIQY
>TRBV12-3/TRBV12-4|TRBJ2-5|-
ASSSLDRGTLETQY
>TRBV4-2|TRBJ1-2|many
ASSQDPHARRYGYT
>TRBV6-2/TRBV6-3|TRBJ2-1|many
ASVSRETSYNEQF
>TRBV6-6|TRBJ1-3|-
ASRPTGTSGNTIY
>TRBV6-2/TRBV6-3|TRBJ1-2|many
ASSYGTGKVGGYT
>TRBV7-9|TRBJ1-3|few
ASSSTEGNTIY
>TRBV5-4|TRBJ2-5|-
ASSFGGLWTQY
>TRBV5-4|TRBJ2-5|many
ASSFPGQETQY